The 28 T cell receptor beta chains reported below all come from one sample, sequenced in a study of shared T cell receptors in the human thymus. The protocol was immunoSEQ multiplex PCR, while the TCRdb copy is restricted to in-frame clones and leaves out a portion. This sample has about 660,000 clones, with approximately 88% found just once. This sample also appeared in a second study, on human thymus T cells.

Specimen: thymocytes. The receptor source for this set is a boy in the first two years of life with a congenital heart defect.

This chain links TRBV5-8 with TRBJ2-2, with D possibly TRBD2 on 6 matching bases. Per germline, CDR1 SGHTS and CDR2 YDEGEE. This CDR3 has 16 amino acids. Trimming shortened V by 3 bases and J by 4 bases, and 16 bases separated the two germline ends. The CDR3 loop is CASSSPVAAPTGELFF. The CDR3, as DNA: TGTGCCAGCAGCTCCCCGGTAGCGGCTCCCACCGGGGAGCTGTTTTTT.

The gene calls are TRBV11-3 and TRBJ2-3; D gene ambiguous. Between the trimmed V and J ends, which lost 1 base and 0 bases, there was a span of 8 bases. The CDR3 is made up of 15 amino acids. Germline CDR1 and CDR2: SGHNT and YENEEA. The CDR3 loop is CASSLGWLSTDTQYF. CDR3 sequence (DNA): TGTGCCAGCAGCTTAGGTTGGCTCAGCACAGATACGCAGTATTTT. The variable domain in full, with the rest retrieved from reference TRBV11-3 and TRBJ2-3, is EAGVVQSPRYKIIEKKQPVAFWCNPISGHNTLYWYLQNLGQGPELLIRYENEEAVDDSQLPKDRFSAERLKGVDSTLKIQPAELGDSAVYLCASSLGWLSTDTQYFGPGTRLTVL.

The chain uses TRBV2 and TRBJ2-2; TRBD2 matches at 15 bases. After removal of 3 bases from V and 1 base from J, the junction contained 3 bases not matched to a gene. Germline assignment: CDR1 SNHLY and CDR2 FYNNEI. The CDR3 spans 18 residues. The CDR3 spells CASSDSGLAGGNTGELFF. CDR3 nucleotides: TGTGCCAGCAGTGATTCGGGACTAGCGGGAGGGAACACCGGGGAGCTGTTTTTT.

The V gene is TRBV7-6, the J gene TRBJ2-3; 11 positions match TRBD2. The CDR3 runs 21 residues. V was clipped by 1 base and J by 2 bases; unmatched bases: 17. The germline V gene encodes CDR1 SGHVS and CDR2 FNYEAQ. The DNA of the CDR3 is TGTGCCAGCAGCTTAGGGCGCACGGGACTAGCGGAATCTCCTCTCACAGATACGCAGTATTTT. This gives the protein CASSLGRTGLAESPLTDTQYF.

V is TRBV30 and J is TRBJ2-1; 11 bases are a match to TRBD2. The CDR3 has 17 residues. J lost 9 bases, V lost 4 bases, and 17 bases had no gene match. Germline loops: CDR1 GTSNPN, CDR2 SVGIG (reference sequence). Here the CDR3 DNA reads TGTGCCTGGACCGATTCGACTAGCGGGACGAAAGGTGGTGAGCAGTTCTTC. Protein product: CAWTDSTSGTKGGEQFF.

V gene TRBV4-1 combines with J gene TRBJ2-7; 7 bases align to TRBD2. Germline assignment: CDR1 MGHRA and CDR2 YSYEKL. The V and J ends lost 3 bases and 0 bases, in that order; junction bases with no gene match: 14. The CDR3 spans 18 residues. Here the CDR3 DNA reads TGCGCCAGCAGCCAGGACGCCTTCTCGGGAGGTTACTCCTACGAGCAGTACTTC. Its translation is CASSQDAFSGGYSYEQYF.

The rearrangement links TRBV30 to TRBJ2-5, with 9 bases lining up with TRBD1. Germline V CDR1 and CDR2: GTSNPN, SVGIG (reference sequence). The length of the CDR3 is 17 residues. Losses at the gene ends were 3 bases for V and 3 bases for J; bases not matched to a gene: 14. The DNA for the CDR3 is TGTGCCTGGAGCGACCTCCGGGACAGGGTTTTCGAAGAGACCCAGTACTTC. Its protein is CAWSDLRDRVFEETQYF.

This clone was counted a few times. This chain joins TRBV6-4 and TRBJ2-7; 9 nucleotides line up with TRBD2. This CDR3 has 15 amino acids. Per germline, CDR1 MRHNA and CDR2 SNTAGT. The V segment lost 3 bases and the J segment 2 bases; nucleotides outside the gene matches: 5. The CDR3 loop reads CASSEASGTPYEQYF. The CDR3 DNA reads as TGTGCCAGCAGTGAGGCTAGCGGGACCCCCTACGAGCAGTACTTC.

The CDR3 loop reads CASSPGGPYGYTF. DNA of the CDR3: TGTGCCAGCTCACCAGGGGGCCCCTATGGCTACACCTTC. The chain combines TRBV18 with TRBJ1-2, with D possibly being TRBD1 (6 bases). The CDR3 loop spans 13 amino acids. Trimming cost V 2 bases and J 4 bases, with 8 bases left between them. Germline V gives CDR1 KGHSH, CDR2 LQKENI. The complete variable domain, with remaining parts taken from reference TRBV18 and TRBJ1-2, reads NAGVMQNPRHLVRRRGQEARLRCSPMKGHSHVYWYRQLPEEGLKFMVYLQKENIIDESGMPKERFSAEFPKEGPSILRIQQVVRGDSAAYFCASSPGGPYGYTFGSGTRLTVV.

V is TRBV27 and J is TRBJ1-2; no clear D gene. The CDR3 is made up of 16 amino acids. V lost 0 bases and J 5 bases, leaving 16 bases between the germline ends. Germline V gene data show CDR1 as MNHEY and CDR2 as SMNVEV (reference sequence). CDR3 loop: CASSLSTLRPGYGYTF. DNA of the CDR3: TGTGCCAGCAGTTTATCGACACTTCGGCCGGGATATGGCTACACCTTC.

V gene TRBV27 combines with J gene TRBJ1-1, with 7 bases aligning to TRBD1. Germline V gene sequence: CDR1 MNHEY, CDR2 SMNVEV (reference sequence). The CDR3 runs 15 residues. The J segment lost 1 base and the V segment lost 5 bases, leaving 7 bases of the junction unmatched. In DNA form, the CDR3 reads TGTGCCAGCAGTGTAGGGGGACAGCCGAACACTGAAGCTTTCTTT. Translation: CASSVGGQPNTEAFF.

This chain links TRBV15 with TRBJ2-7; tentative D call: TRBD1 (5 bases). Germline CDR1 LNHNV, CDR2 YYDKDF (reference sequence). CDR3 size: 15 residues. Trimming cost V 4 bases and J 8 bases, with 21 bases left between them. The CDR3 loop reads CATSIINLTRAQQYF. The CDR3 coding sequence is TGTGCCACCAGCATAATTAATCTAACCAGGGCCCAGCAGTACTTC.

The V call is TRBV2, the J call TRBJ2-6; the match to TRBD1 covers 9 bases. The J segment lost 4 bases and the V segment lost 4 bases, leaving 14 bases of the junction unmatched. The CDR3 has 19 amino acids. CDR1 SNHLY and CDR2 FYNNEI come from the germline V gene. CDR3 residues: CASSGGPDNRGPGANVLTF. CDR3 DNA: TGTGCCAGCAGTGGAGGCCCCGATAACAGGGGGCCCGGGGCCAACGTCCTGACTTTC. The entire variable domain, with the rest obtained from reference TRBV2 and TRBJ2-6, is as follows: EPEVTQTPSHQVTQMGQEVILRCVPISNHLYFYWYRQILGQKVEFLVSFYNNEISEKSEIFDDQFSVERPDGSNFTLKIRSTKLEDSAMYFCASSGGPDNRGPGANVLTFGAGSRLTVL.

The rearrangement joins TRBV27 to TRBJ2-7; TRBD1 agrees at 8 bases. The CDR3 extends over 14 amino acids. Germline V gene sequence: CDR1 MNHEY, CDR2 SMNVEV (reference sequence). Trimming removed 1 base from V and 5 bases from J; junction bases left unmatched: 4. CDR3 bases: TGTGCCAGCAGTTTATGGGGACAGGCCCACGAGCAGTACTTC. Amino acids: CASSLWGQAHEQYF.

This chain uses TRBV7-2 with TRBJ1-1; 7 bases align to TRBD1. The germline CDR1 and CDR2 sequences are SGHTA and FQGNSA. CDR3 size: 14 residues. Trimming took 5 bases from V and 1 from J; bases not matched to a gene: 4. The chain's CDR3 is CASSPRQGNTEAFF. The CDR3 DNA reads as TGTGCCAGCAGCCCCCGACAGGGGAACACTGAAGCTTTCTTT.

This rearrangement joins TRBV11-2 to TRBJ1-1; D is undetermined. This CDR3 has 15 amino acids. Trimming shortened V by 0 bases and J by 5 bases, and 13 bases separated the two germline ends. Per the germline V gene, CDR1 is SGHAT and CDR2 is FQNNGV. CDR3 sequence reads: CASSLDPGNETEAFF. The CDR3 coding sequence is TGTGCCAGCAGCTTAGATCCCGGGAATGAGACTGAAGCTTTCTTT.

The rearrangement links TRBV7-8 to TRBJ2-7; D is perhaps TRBD2 (5 bases). V was shortened by 5 bases and J by 2 bases, with 19 bases between the two germline ends. The CDR3 length is 16 residues. Germline V CDR1 and CDR2: SGHVS, FQNEAQ. CDR3 coding DNA: TGTGCCAGCAGCAATCCGGGTCTCCGGACTGCCTACGAGCAGTACTTC. Translation gives CASSNPGLRTAYEQYF.

Only one count was recorded for this clone. The V and J genes are TRBV15 and TRBJ2-3, with a weak D call TRBD2 (5 bases). V was pared by 1 base and J by 2 bases, with 13 bases between. This CDR3 comprises 16 residues. Germline V gene lookup returns CDR1 LNHNV and CDR2 YYDKDF (reference sequence). CDR3 in DNA: TGTGCCACCAGCAGAGCGATTAGCGACTTCACAGATACGCAGTATTTT. It codes for CATSRAISDFTDTQYF.

The chain combines TRBV5-1 with TRBJ2-2, with TRBD2 identical over 13 bases. The CDR3 is made up of 16 amino acids. The germline CDR1 and CDR2 sequences are SGHRS and YFSETQ. Germline trimming cut 4 bases from V and 6 bases from J; bases unmatched to any gene: 6. The CDR3 loop reads CASSEGLAGAAGELFF. The CDR3 nucleotides read TGCGCCAGCAGCGAAGGACTAGCGGGAGCCGCCGGGGAGCTGTTTTTT.

The CDR3 loop reads CASTGHRNTEAFF. In nucleotides, the CDR3 is TGCGCCAGCACCGGACACAGAAACACTGAAGCTTTCTTT. This sequence joins TRBV4-1 and TRBJ1-1; tentatively, D is TRBD1 (5 bases). Germline loops: CDR1 MGHRA, CDR2 YSYEKL. Trimming pared 7 bases from V and 2 bases from J, leaving 11 bases between. The CDR3 sequence is 13 residues long.

The rearrangement joins TRBV6-1 to TRBJ1-2; D gene ambiguous. From germline, CDR1 is MNHNS and CDR2 SASEGT. CDR3 size: 11 residues. The V end was cut by 7 bases, the J end by 5 bases, with 8 bases between. The DNA of the CDR3 is TGTGCCAGCACCTCCCCGTATGGCTACACCTTC. It codes for CASTSPYGYTF.

The chain couples TRBV25-1 to TRBJ2-1, with TRBD2 identical over 7 bases. V shed 3 bases, J shed 8 bases, and the junction held 13 bases outside the gene matches. The CDR3 sequence is 16 residues long. CDR1 is MGHDK and CDR2 is SYGVNS in the germline V gene. CDR3: CASSDRTGEGQDEQFF. CDR3 bases: TGTGCCAGCAGTGATCGGACGGGGGAGGGCCAGGATGAGCAGTTCTTC.

This clone has only a few counts. The chain uses TRBV4-2 and TRBJ1-5; 10 bases fit TRBD1. This CDR3 has 16 amino acids. In germline, CDR1 is LGHNA, CDR2 YNFKEQ. The V segment lost 0 bases and the J segment 9 bases; nucleotides outside the gene matches: 8. The CDR3, as DNA: TGTGCCAGCAGCCAAGAGGAGGGGACAGGGGACCCGCCCCAGCATTTT. This encodes CASSQEEGTGDPPQHF.

This chain uses TRBV7-2 with TRBJ2-7; D perhaps matches TRBD1 (6 bases). CDR3 length: 17 residues. V lost 6 bases and J lost 6, with 27 bases in between. Germline-derived CDR1 and CDR2 are SGHTA and FQGNSA. CDR3 protein: CASSRDTYLTQTLEQYF. The CDR3 coding sequence is TGTGCCAGCAGTAGGGACACATACCTTACTCAAACCCTCGAGCAGTACTTC.

The chain uses TRBV5-1 and TRBJ1-1; 7 bases agree with TRBD1. Unmatched junction bases numbered 1, after V lost 7 bases and J lost 1 base. CDR1 SGHRS and CDR2 YFSETQ come from the germline V gene. The CDR3 sequence is 12 residues long. The CDR3 reads CASRDRNTEAFF. The CDR3 region has the DNA TGCGCCAGCCGGGACAGGAACACTGAAGCTTTCTTT.

The CDR3 DNA reads as TGTGCCAGCAGTTTTCGCGGGACAGGGGCCGCCGCTAACTATGGCTACACCTTC. Translating gives CASSFRGTGAAANYGYTF. The genes are TRBV28 and TRBJ1-2; 10 bases are shared with TRBD1. The germline V gene has CDR1 MDHEN and CDR2 SYDVKM. J was trimmed by 0 bases and V by 3 bases; bases with no gene match: 10. The CDR3 runs to 18 residues.

Only a few counts were recorded for this clone. This chain connects TRBV19 to TRBJ2-7, with TRBD1 matching 9 bases. Germline CDR1 LNHDA, CDR2 SQIVND (reference sequence). Trimming removed 1 base from V and 5 bases from J; junction bases left unmatched: 9. This CDR3 is built from 16 residues. The CDR3: CASSIGWEQGANEQYF. For the CDR3, the DNA is TGTGCCAGTAGTATAGGATGGGAACAGGGGGCTAACGAGCAGTACTTC.

The chain carries TRBV2 and TRBJ2-7; 7 nucleotides match TRBD1. V shed 2 bases, J shed 0 bases, and the junction held 4 bases outside the gene matches. This CDR3 has 15 residues. In germline, CDR1 is SNHLY, CDR2 FYNNEI. The CDR3, as DNA: TGTGCCAGCAGTGAAACCAGGGGGAGCTCCTACGAGCAGTACTTC. Protein product: CASSETRGSSYEQYF.